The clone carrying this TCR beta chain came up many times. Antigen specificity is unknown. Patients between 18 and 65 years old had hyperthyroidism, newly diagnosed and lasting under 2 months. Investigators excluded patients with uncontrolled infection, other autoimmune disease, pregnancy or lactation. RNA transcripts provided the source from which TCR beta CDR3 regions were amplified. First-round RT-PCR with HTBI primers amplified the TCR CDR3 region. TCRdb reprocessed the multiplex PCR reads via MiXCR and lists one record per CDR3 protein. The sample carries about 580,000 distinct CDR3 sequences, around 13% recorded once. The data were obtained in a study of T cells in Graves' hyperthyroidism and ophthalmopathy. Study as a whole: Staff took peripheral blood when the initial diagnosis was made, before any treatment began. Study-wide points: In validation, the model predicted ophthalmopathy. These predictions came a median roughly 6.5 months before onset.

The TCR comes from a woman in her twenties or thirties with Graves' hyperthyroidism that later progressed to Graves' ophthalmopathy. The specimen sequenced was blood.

The CDR3 here is CSARVPGTYNEQYF. The CDR3 nucleotides are TGCAGTGCTAGAGTCCCCGGGACATACAACGAGCAGTACTTC. The V and J genes are TRBV20-1 and TRBJ2-7; D may be TRBD1 (6 bases). V shed 1 base and J shed 5 bases, with 15 bases lying between them. Germline values: CDR1 DFQATT, CDR2 SNEGSKA (reference sequence). The CDR3 extends over 14 amino acids.